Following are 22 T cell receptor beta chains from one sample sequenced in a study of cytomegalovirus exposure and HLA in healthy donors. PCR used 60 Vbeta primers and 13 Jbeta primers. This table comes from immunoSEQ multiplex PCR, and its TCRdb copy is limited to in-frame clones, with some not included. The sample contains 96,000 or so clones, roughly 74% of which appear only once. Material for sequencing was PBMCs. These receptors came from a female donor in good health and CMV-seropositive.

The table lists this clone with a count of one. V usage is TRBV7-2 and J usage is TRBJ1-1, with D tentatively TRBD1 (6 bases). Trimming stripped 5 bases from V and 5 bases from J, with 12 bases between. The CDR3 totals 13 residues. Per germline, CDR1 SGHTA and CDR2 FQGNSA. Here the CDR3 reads CASSRRGGTEAFF. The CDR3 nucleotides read TGTGCCAGCAGCCGTAGGGGGGGAACTGAAGCTTTCTTT.

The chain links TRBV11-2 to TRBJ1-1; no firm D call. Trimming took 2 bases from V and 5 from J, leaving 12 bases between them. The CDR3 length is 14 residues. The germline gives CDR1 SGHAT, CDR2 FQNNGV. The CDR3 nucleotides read TGTGCCAGCAGCTTACGGGGTTTTAGAACTGAAGCTTTCTTT. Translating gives CASSLRGFRTEAFF. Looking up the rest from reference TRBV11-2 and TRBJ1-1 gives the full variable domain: EAGVAQSPRYKIIEKRQSVAFWCNPISGHATLYWYQQILGQGPKLLIQFQNNGVVDDSQLPKDRFSAERLKGVDSTLKIQPAKLEDSAVYLCASSLRGFRTEAFFGQGTRLTVV.

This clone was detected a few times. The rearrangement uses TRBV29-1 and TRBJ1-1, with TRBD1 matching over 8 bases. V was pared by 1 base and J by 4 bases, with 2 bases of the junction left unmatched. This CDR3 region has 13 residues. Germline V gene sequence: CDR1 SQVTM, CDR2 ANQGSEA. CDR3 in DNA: TGCAGCGTTGAAGGGACAGGGTTCACTGAAGCTTTCTTT. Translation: CSVEGTGFTEAFF.

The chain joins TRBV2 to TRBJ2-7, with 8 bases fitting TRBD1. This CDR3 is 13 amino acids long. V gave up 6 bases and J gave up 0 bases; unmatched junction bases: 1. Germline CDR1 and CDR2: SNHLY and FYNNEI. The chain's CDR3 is CASRGQGSYEQYF. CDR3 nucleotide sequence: TGTGCCAGCAGAGGACAGGGCTCCTACGAGCAGTACTTC.

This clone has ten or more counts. As DNA, the CDR3 is TGTGCCAGCAGAAGCAACAGGGATGGGGCTGAAGCTTTCTTT. The encoded protein is CASRSNRDGAEAFF. This chain connects TRBV6-5 to TRBJ1-1, with D possibly matching TRBD1 (6 bases). The V and J ends lost 6 bases and 6 bases respectively, with 17 bases between them. This CDR3 region has 14 residues. Per the germline V gene, CDR1 is MNHEY and CDR2 is SVGAGI.

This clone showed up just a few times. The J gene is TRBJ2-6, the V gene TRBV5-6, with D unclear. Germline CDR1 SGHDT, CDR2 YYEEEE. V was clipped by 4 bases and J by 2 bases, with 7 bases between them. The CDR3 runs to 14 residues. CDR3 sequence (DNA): TGTGCCAGCAGCCCCCCCACTGGGGCCAACGTCCTGACTTTC. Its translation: CASSPPTGANVLTF.

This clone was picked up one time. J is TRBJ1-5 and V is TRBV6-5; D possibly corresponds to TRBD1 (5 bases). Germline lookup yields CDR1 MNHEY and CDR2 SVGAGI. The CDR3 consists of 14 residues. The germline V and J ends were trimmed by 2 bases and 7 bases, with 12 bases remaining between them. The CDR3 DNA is TGTGCCAGCAGTTACCAAATCGGGGGGCAGCCCCAGCATTTT. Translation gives CASSYQIGGQPQHF.

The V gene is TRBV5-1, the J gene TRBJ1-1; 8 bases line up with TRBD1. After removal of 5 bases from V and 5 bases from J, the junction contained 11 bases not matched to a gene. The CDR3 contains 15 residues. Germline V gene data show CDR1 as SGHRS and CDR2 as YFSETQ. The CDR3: CASSRSGQGGTEAFF. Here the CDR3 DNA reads TGCGCCAGCAGTCGATCAGGACAGGGTGGTACTGAAGCTTTCTTT.

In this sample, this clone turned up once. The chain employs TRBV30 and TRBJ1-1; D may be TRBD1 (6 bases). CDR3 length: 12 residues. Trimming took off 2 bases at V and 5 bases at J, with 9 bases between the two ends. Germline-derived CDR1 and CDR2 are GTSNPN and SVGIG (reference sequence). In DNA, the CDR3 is TGTGCCTGGAGTCAGGGGCGGACTGAAGCTTTCTTT. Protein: CAWSQGRTEAFF. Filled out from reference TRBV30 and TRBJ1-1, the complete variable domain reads SQTIHQWPATLVQPVGSPLSLECTVEGTSNPNLYWYRQAAGRGLQLLFYSVGIGQISSEVPQNLSASRPQDRQFILSSKKLLLSDSGFYLCAWSQGRTEAFFGQGTRLTVV.

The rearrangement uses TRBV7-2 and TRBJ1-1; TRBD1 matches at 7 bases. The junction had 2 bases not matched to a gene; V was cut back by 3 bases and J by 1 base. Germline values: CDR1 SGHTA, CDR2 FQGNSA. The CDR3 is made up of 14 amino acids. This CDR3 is CASSFRTGNTEAFF. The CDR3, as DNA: TGTGCCAGCAGCTTCCGGACAGGGAACACTGAAGCTTTCTTT.

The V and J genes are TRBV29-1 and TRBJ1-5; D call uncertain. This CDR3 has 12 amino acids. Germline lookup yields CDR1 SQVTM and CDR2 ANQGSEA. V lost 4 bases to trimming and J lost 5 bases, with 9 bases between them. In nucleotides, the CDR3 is TGCAGCGTTGGCTCAGTTGATCAGCCCCAGCATTTT. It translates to CSVGSVDQPQHF. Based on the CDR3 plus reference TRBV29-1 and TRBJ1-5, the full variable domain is SAVISQKPSRDICQRGTSLTIQCQVDSQVTMMFWYRQQPGQSLTLIATANQGSEATYESGFVIDKFPISRPNLTFSTLTVSNMSPEDSSIYLCSVGSVDQPQHFGDGTRLSIL.

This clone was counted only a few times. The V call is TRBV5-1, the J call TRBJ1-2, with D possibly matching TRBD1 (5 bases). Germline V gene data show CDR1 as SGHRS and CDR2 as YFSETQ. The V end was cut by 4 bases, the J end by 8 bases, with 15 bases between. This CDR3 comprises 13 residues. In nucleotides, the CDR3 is TGCGCCAGCAGCGTCGACAGTTACGGGGGCTACACCTTC. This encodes CASSVDSYGGYTF.

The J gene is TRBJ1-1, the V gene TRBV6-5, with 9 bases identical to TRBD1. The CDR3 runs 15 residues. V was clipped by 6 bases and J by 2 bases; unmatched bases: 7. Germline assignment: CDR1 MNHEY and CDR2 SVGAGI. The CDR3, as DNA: TGTGCCAGCAGCCAACAGGGGGCTGGCAACACTGAAGCTTTCTTT. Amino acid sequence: CASSQQGAGNTEAFF.

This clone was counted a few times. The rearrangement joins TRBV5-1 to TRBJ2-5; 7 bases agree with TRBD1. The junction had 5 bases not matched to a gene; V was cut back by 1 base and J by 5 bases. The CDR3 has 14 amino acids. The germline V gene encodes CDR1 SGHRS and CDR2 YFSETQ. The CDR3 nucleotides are TGCGCCAGCAGCTTGTCAGGGGGTCGGGAGACCCAGTACTTC. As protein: CASSLSGGRETQYF. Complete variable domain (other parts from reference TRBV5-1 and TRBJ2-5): KAGVTQTPRYLIKTRGQQVTLSCSPISGHRSVSWYQQTPGQGLQFLFEYFSETQRNKGNFPGRFSGRQFSNSRSEMNVSTLELGDSALYLCASSLSGGRETQYFGPGTRLLVL.

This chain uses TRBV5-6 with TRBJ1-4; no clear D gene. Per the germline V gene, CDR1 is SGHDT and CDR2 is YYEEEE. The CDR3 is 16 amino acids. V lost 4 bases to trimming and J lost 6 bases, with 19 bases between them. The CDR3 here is CASSPYSSSDYEKLFF. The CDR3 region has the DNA TGTGCCAGCAGCCCGTATAGTTCGAGCGATTATGAAAAACTGTTTTTT.

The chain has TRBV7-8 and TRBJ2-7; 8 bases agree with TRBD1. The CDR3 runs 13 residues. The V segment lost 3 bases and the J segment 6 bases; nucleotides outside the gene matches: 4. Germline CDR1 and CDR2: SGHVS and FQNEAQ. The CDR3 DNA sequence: TGTGCCAGCAGCTTGGAGGACAGGGCCGAGCAGTACTTC. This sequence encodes CASSLEDRAEQYF.

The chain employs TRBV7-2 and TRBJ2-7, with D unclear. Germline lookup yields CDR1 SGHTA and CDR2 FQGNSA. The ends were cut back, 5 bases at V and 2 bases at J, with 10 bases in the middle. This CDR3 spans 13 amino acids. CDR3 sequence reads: CASSPTTPYEQYF. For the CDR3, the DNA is TGTGCCAGCAGCCCAACTACCCCCTACGAGCAGTACTTC.

CDR3 nucleotides: TGTGCCTGGAGTAGGAGGGGCCACTATGGCTACACCTTC. Translated: CAWSRRGHYGYTF. This chain uses TRBV30 with TRBJ1-2; maybe TRBD1 (5 bases). Trimming took 2 bases from V and 3 from J, leaving 10 bases between them. In germline, CDR1 is GTSNPN, CDR2 SVGIG (reference sequence). The CDR3 runs to 13 residues.

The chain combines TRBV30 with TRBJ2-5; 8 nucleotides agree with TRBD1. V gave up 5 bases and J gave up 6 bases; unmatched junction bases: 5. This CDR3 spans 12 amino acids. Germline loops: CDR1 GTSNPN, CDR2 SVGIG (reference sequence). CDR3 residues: CAWGQGGKTQYF. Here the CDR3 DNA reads TGTGCCTGGGGACAGGGTGGGAAGACCCAGTACTTC.

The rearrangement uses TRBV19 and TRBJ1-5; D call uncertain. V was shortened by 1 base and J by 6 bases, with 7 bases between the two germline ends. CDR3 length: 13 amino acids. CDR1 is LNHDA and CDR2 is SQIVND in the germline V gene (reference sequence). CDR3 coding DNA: TGTGCCAGTAGTATAGGGGCAAGTCAGCCCCAGCATTTT. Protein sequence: CASSIGASQPQHF.

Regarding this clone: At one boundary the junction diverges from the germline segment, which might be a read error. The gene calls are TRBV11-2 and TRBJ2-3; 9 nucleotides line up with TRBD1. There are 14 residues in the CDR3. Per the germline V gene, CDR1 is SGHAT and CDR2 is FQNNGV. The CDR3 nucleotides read TGTGCCAGCAGCGTAGACAGGGGGACAGATACGCAGTATTTT. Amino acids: CASSVDRGTDTQYF.

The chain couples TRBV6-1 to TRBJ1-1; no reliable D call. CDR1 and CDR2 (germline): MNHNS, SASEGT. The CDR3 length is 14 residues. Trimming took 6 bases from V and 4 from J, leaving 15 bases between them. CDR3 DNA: TGTGCCAGCAGCCAGACGCCTGGAGGCACTGAAGCTTTCTTT. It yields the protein CASSQTPGGTEAFF.